This TCR beta chain was sequenced in a study of spatial heterogeneity in lung cancer. Study details: Beta-chain sequences consistently outnumbered alpha-chain sequences in detection.

Regarding time point: sample taken at primary tumor resection. Unsorted samples of tumor, nontumor lung or frozen PBMC had their whole RNA sequenced. Donors were some 72 untreated early-stage non-small cell lung cancer patients. This clonotype is termed medium-sized (0.01 to 0.1%). TCRdb independently ran MiXCR on the 5' RACE reads; one entry per CDR3 protein. The sample has roughly 12,000 distinct CDR3 sequences; roughly an eighth are singletons. The CDR3 has 15 amino acids. Germline CDR1 is SGHTA and CDR2 is FQGTGA. Trimming at V came to 5 bases and at J to 8 bases, leaving 10 bases not matched to a gene.

The J gene is TRBJ2-1, the V gene TRBV7-3; TRBD2 matches 9 bases. Sample: PBMCs, taken at surgery. The sequence was collected from a female donor with early-stage non-small cell lung cancer. CDR3 coding DNA: TGTGCCAGCAGCCGAGACGCTAGCGGGAAGGATGAGCAGTTCTTC. It encodes CASSRDASGKDEQFF. Based on the CDR3 plus reference TRBV7-3 and TRBJ2-1, the full variable domain is GAGVSQTPSNKVTEKGKYVELRCDPISGHTALYWYRQSLGQGPEFLIYFQGTGAADDSGLPNDRFFAVRPEGSVSTLKIQRTERGDSAVYLCASSRDASGKDEQFFGPGTRLTVL.